These 12 T cell receptor beta chains were all obtained from the same sample, sequenced in a study of molecular identifiers for immune sequencing clone quantification. TCRdb itself ran the PCR reads through MiXCR, one entry per CDR3 protein. Here the sample spans about 510,000 distinct CDR3 sequences, around 21% being singletons. The sequenced sample consisted of naive CD8+ T cells from blood, with Jurkat cell RNA spiked in. Stated subset: FACS-sorted CD8+CD4-CCR7+CD45RA+ naive T cells. The receptors originated from a human donor in good health. Some libraries in this study had Jurkat cell RNA spiked in.

The chain carries TRBV11-3 and TRBJ2-3, with 14 bases identical to TRBD2. The V gene end was trimmed by 6 bases and the J gene end by 4 bases; junction bases not matched to a gene: 9. The CDR3 is 17 amino acids. Germline V lookup: CDR1 SGHNT, CDR2 YENEEA. CDR3 nucleotide sequence: TGTGCCAGCAGTTCCCGGACTAGCGGGAGGAGCGCAGATACGCAGTATTTT. It yields the protein CASSSRTSGRSADTQYF.

This clonotype came up many times. The chain uses TRBV6-2 or TRBV6-3 and TRBJ1-5, with 7 bases fitting TRBD1. CDR1 is MNHEY and CDR2 is SVGEGT in the germline V gene. The CDR3 is 14 residues long. Germline trimming cut 2 bases from V and 6 bases from J; bases unmatched to any gene: 4. In DNA form, the CDR3 reads TGTGCCAGCAGTTACCTAGGGGGCTCTCAGCCCCAGCATTTT. This encodes CASSYLGGSQPQHF.

Only a few counts were recorded for this clonotype. A much larger clone sits a single nucleotide away, making a read error possible. V gene TRBV29-1 combines with J gene TRBJ2-5; 7 nucleotides line up with TRBD1. This CDR3 is built from 16 residues. Germline V lookup: CDR1 SQVTM, CDR2 ANQGSEA. The CDR3 spells CSAETGEGQAQETQYF. For the CDR3, the DNA is TGCAGCGCTGAAACCGGAGAAGGACAGGCCCAAGAGACCCAGTACTTC.

With regard to this clonotype: A single base separates this from a much larger clone, so it may be a read error. The V call is TRBV4-2, the J call TRBJ2-3; 7 nucleotides match TRBD2. The V gene's germline CDR1 is LGHNA and CDR2 YNFKEQ. The CDR3 spans 16 residues. As DNA, the CDR3 is TGCGCCAGCAGCCAAGATTGGCTAGCGGTCACAGATACGCAGGATTTT. Encoded protein: CASSQDWLAVTDTQDF.

This clonotype has ten or more counts. V is TRBV20-1 and J is TRBJ2-7; 12 positions agree with TRBD2. J gave up 5 bases and V 6 bases, and 2 bases lay outside the gene matches. The CDR3 spans 12 residues. Germline V gene data show CDR1 as DFQATT and CDR2 as SNEGSKA (reference sequence). The CDR3 here is CSAGLAGNEQYF. The DNA for the CDR3 is TGCAGTGCGGGACTAGCGGGTAACGAGCAGTACTTC.

This clonotype has ten or more counts. The gene calls are TRBV6-2 or TRBV6-3 and TRBJ2-3, with TRBD1 matching 8 bases. The ends lost 4 bases at V and 3 bases at J; junction bases unmatched: 0. CDR1 and CDR2 from the germline V gene are MNHEY and SVGEGT. This CDR3 spans 13 amino acids. DNA of the CDR3: TGTGCCAGCAGTTGGACAGGGACAGATACGCAGTATTTT. Translated: CASSWTGTDTQYF.

The chain recombines TRBV19 with TRBJ1-3, with a possible D match to TRBD1 (6 bases). CDR3 length: 15 residues. Germline V gene sequence: CDR1 LNHDA, CDR2 SQIVND (reference sequence). V dropped 4 bases and J dropped 0 bases, with 10 bases sitting between them. For the CDR3, the DNA is TGTGCCAGTAGTACCGGGGACATCTCTGGAAACACCATATATTTT. Its translation is CASSTGDISGNTIYF.

The sample holds many counts of this clonotype. The chain is built from TRBV7-6 and TRBJ2-3; D is unresolved. CDR3 size: 16 residues. The germline CDR1 and CDR2 sequences are SGHVS and FNYEAQ. Trimming removed 1 base from V and 2 bases from J, with 13 bases in between. In nucleotides, the CDR3 is TGTGCCAGCAGCTTAGTGGCTGCCGGGTACACAGATACGCAGTATTTT. Protein product: CASSLVAAGYTDTQYF. Based on the CDR3 plus reference TRBV7-6 and TRBJ2-3, the full variable domain is GAGVSQSPRYKVTKRGQDVALRCDPISGHVSLYWYRQALGQGPEFLTYFNYEAQQDKSGLPNDRFSAERPEGSISTLTIQRTEQRDSAMYRCASSLVAAGYTDTQYFGPGTRLTVL.

The sample holds many counts of this clonotype. The chain uses TRBV3-1 and TRBJ2-6; the D is unclear. CDR1 is LGHDT and CDR2 is YNNKEL in the germline V gene (reference sequence). The CDR3 covers 17 residues. Trimming shortened V by 1 base and J by 2 bases, and 12 bases separated the two germline ends. The CDR3 region is CASSQVPVIPGANVLTF. The CDR3 DNA reads as TGTGCCAGCAGCCAAGTGCCGGTCATTCCTGGGGCCAACGTCCTGACTTTC.

This clonotype was counted between two and nine times. The J gene is TRBJ2-3, the V gene TRBV5-1, with 7 nucleotides matching TRBD2. Germline V gene sequence: CDR1 SGHRS, CDR2 YFSETQ. This CDR3 region has 14 residues. Losses at the gene ends were 4 bases for V and 2 bases for J; bases not matched to a gene: 4. CDR3 region: CASSGLADTDTQYF. In nucleotides, the CDR3 is TGCGCCAGCAGCGGTCTAGCGGACACAGATACGCAGTATTTT.

This clonotype was seen a few times. The V call is TRBV4-2, the J call TRBJ2-7, with D maybe TRBD2 (6 bases). The CDR3 sequence is 18 residues long. V was cut by 1 base and J by 4 bases, with 23 bases left in between. Per germline, CDR1 LGHNA and CDR2 YNFKEQ. The CDR3, as DNA: TGTGCCAGCAGCCAAGCTATGTACGGACTAAAAAGAGATTACGAGCAGTACTTC. Its translation: CASSQAMYGLKRDYEQYF.

In this sample, this clonotype turned up many times. The chain recombines TRBV3-1 with TRBJ1-1, with TRBD1 as a possible D gene (5 bases). Germline V lookup: CDR1 LGHDT, CDR2 YNNKEL (reference sequence). The V end was cut by 0 bases, the J end by 4 bases, with 15 bases between. CDR3 length: 16 amino acids. The CDR3: CASSQDMMGPVTEAFF. CDR3 DNA sequence: TGTGCCAGCAGCCAAGACATGATGGGGCCGGTCACTGAAGCTTTCTTT.